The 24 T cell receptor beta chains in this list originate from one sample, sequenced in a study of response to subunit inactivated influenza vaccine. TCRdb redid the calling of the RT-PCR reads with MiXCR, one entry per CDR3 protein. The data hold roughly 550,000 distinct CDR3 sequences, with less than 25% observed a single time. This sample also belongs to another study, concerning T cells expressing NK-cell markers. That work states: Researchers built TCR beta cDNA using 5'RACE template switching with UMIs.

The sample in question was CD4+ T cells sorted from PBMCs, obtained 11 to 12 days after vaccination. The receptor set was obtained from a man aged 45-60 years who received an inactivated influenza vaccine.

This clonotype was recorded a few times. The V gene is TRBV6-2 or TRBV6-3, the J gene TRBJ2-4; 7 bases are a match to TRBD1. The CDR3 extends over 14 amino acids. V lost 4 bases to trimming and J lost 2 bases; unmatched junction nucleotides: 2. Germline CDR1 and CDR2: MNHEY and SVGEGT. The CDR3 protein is CASSSQGSKNIQYF. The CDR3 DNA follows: TGTGCCAGCAGTTCACAGGGGTCCAAAAACATTCAGTACTTC.

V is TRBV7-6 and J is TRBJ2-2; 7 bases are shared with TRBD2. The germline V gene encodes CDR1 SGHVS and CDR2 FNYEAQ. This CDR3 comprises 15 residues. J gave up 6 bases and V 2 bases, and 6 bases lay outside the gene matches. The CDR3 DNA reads TGTGCCAGCAGCTTATCCGGGACTACTCCCGGGGAGCTGTTTTTT. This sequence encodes CASSLSGTTPGELFF.

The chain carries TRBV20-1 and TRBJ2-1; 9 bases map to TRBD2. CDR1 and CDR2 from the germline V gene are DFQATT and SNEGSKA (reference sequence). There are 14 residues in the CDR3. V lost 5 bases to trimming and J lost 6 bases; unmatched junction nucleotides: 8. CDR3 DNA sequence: TGCAGTGCTGCCCCGGGACTAGCCCCCAATGAGCAGTTCTTC. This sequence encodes CSAAPGLAPNEQFF.

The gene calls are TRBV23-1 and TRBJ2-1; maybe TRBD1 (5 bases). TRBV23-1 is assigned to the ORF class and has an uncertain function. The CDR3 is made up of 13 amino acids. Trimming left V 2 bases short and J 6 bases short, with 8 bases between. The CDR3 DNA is TGCGCCAGCAGTCAACCCGACAGCAATGAGCAGTTCTTC. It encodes CASSQPDSNEQFF.

CDR3 DNA sequence: TGTGCCAGCAGCAGAGAACAGGGGGCAACAGATACGCAGTATTTT. It codes for CASSREQGATDTQYF. The chain employs TRBV7-2 and TRBJ2-3; 9 bases agree with TRBD1. Per the germline V gene, CDR1 is SGHTA and CDR2 is FQGNSA. The CDR3 has 15 residues. V was clipped by 5 bases and J by 3 bases; unmatched bases: 6. The full variable domain, with the rest looked up from reference TRBV7-2 and TRBJ2-3, is GAGVSQSPSNKVTEKGKDVELRCDPISGHTALYWYRQSLGQGLEFLIYFQGNSAPDKSGLPSDRFSAERTGGSVSTLTIQRTQQEDSAVYLCASSREQGATDTQYFGPGTRLTVL.

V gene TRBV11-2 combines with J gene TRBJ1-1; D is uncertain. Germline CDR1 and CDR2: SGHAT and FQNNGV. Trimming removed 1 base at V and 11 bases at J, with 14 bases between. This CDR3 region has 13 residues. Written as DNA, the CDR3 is TGTGCCAGCAGCTTAGTAGGGAAGAGGGAGGCTTTCTTT. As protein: CASSLVGKREAFF.

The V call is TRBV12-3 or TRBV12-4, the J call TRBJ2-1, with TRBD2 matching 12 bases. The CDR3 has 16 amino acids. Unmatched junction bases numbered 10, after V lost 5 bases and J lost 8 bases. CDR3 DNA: TGTGCCAGCAGTCCAACGCTAGCTAGCGGGGGGGATGAGCAGTTCTTC. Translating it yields CASSPTLASGGDEQFF.

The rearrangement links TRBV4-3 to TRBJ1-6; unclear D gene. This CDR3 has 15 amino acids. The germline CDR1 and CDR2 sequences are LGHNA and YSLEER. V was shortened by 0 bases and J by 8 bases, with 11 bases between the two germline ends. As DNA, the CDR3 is TGCGCCAGCAGCCAAGATGCAGGACTCTATTCACCCCTCCACTTT. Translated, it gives CASSQDAGLYSPLHF.

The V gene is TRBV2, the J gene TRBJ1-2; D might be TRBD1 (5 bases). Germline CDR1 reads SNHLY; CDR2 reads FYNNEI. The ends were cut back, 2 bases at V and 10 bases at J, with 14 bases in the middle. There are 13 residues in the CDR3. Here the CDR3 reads CASSENPGSDYTF. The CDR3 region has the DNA TGTGCCAGCAGTGAAAACCCAGGGAGTGACTACACCTTC.

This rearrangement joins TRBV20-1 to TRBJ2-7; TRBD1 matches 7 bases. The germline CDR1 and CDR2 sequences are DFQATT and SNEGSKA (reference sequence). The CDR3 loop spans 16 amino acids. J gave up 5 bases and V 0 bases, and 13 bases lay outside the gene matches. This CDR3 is CSARDRPPKQGNEQYF. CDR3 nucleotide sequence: TGCAGTGCTAGAGATAGACCACCGAAACAGGGGAACGAGCAGTACTTC.

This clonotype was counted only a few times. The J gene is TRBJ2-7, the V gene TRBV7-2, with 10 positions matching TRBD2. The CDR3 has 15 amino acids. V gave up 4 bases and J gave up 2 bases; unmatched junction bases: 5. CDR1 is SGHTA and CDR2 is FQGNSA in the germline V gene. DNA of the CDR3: TGTGCCAGCAGCTCCGGACTAGCGGTAACCTACGAGCAGTACTTC. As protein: CASSSGLAVTYEQYF.

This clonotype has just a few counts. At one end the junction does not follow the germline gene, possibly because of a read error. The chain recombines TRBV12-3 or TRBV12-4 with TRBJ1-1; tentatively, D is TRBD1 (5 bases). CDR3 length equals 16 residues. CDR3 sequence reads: CASSLGPEVPNAEAFF. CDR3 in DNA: TGTGCCAGCAGTTTGGGGCCAGAAGTACCGAACGCTGAAGCTTTCTTT.

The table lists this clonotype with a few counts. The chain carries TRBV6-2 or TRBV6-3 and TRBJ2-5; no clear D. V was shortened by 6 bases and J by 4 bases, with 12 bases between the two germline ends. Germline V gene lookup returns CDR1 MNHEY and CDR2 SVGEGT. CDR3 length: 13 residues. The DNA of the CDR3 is TGTGCCAGCAGCCGTTCCAAGGGAGAGACCCAGTACTTC. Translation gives CASSRSKGETQYF.

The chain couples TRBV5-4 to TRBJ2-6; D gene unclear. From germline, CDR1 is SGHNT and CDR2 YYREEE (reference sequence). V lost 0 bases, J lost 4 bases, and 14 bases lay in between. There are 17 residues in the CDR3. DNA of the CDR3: TGTGCCAGCAGCTTGGGTGTTGGGTTTCCGGGGGCCAACGTCCTGACTTTC. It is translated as CASSLGVGFPGANVLTF.

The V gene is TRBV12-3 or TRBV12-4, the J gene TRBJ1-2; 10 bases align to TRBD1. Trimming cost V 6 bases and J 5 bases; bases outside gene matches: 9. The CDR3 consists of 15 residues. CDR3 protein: CASSPGQGELYGYTF. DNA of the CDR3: TGTGCCAGCAGCCCTGGACAGGGGGAACTATATGGCTACACCTTC.

As DNA, the CDR3 is TGTGCCAGCTCACCGGGGACTAGCGAGCGGCTCGAGCAGTACTTC. It codes for CASSPGTSERLEQYF. The rearrangement uses TRBV18 and TRBJ2-7, with 10 bases identical to TRBD2. This CDR3 is built from 15 residues. V lost 3 bases and J lost 6; bases outside the gene matches: 8. The V gene's germline CDR1 is KGHSH and CDR2 LQKENI.

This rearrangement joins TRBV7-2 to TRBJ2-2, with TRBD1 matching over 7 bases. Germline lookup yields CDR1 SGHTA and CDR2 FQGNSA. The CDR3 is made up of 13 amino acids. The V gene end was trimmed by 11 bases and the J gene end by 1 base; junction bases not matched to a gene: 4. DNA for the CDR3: TGTGCCGCCCGGGACAGGAACACCGGGGAGCTGTTTTTT. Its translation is CAARDRNTGELFF.

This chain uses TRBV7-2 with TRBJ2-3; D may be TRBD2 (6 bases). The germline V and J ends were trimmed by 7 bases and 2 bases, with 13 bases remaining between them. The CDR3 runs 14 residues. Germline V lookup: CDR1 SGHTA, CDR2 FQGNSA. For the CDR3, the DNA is TGTGCCAGCACCACCGGGGGATCCACAGATACGCAGTATTTT. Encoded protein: CASTTGGSTDTQYF.

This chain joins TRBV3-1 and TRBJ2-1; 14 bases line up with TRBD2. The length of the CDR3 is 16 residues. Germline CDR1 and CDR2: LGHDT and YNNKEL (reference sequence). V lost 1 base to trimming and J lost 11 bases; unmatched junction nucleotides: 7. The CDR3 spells CASSQAGTSGSQKQFF. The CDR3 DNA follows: TGTGCCAGCAGCCAAGCCGGGACTAGCGGGAGCCAAAAGCAGTTCTTC.

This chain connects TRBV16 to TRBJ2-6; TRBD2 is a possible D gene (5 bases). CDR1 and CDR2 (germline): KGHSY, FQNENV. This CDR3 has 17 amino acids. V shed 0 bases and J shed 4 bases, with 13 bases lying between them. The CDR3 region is CASSQSRVWSGANVLTF. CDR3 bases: TGTGCCAGCAGCCAATCGAGGGTATGGTCAGGGGCCAACGTCCTGACTTTC. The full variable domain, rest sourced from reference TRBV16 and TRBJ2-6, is GEEVAQTPKHLVRGEGQKAKLYCAPIKGHSYVFWYQQVLKNEFKFLISFQNENVFDETGMPKERFSAKCLPNSPCSLEIQATKLEDSAVYFCASSQSRVWSGANVLTFGAGSRLTVL.

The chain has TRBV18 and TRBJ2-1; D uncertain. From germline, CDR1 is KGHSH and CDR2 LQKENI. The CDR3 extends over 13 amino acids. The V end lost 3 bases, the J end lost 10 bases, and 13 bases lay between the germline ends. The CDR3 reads CASSPPGRMEQFF. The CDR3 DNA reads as TGTGCCAGCTCACCCCCCGGACGTATGGAGCAGTTCTTC. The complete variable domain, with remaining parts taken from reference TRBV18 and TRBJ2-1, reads NAGVMQNPRHLVRRRGQEARLRCSPMKGHSHVYWYRQLPEEGLKFMVYLQKENIIDESGMPKERFSAEFPKEGPSILRIQQVVRGDSAAYFCASSPPGRMEQFFGPGTRLTVL.

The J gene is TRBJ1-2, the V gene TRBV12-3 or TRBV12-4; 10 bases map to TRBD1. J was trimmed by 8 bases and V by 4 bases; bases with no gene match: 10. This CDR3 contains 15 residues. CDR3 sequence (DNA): TGTGCCAGCAGTTCCTCCGTGGGGACAGGGGACGGCTACACCTTC. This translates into CASSSSVGTGDGYTF.

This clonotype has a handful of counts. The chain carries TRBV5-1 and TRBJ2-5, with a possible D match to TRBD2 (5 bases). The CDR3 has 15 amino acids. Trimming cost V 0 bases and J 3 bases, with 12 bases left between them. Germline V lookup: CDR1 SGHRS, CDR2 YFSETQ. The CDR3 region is CASSLGPAGKETQYF. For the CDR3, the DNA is TGCGCCAGCAGCTTGGGACCAGCCGGGAAAGAGACCCAGTACTTC.

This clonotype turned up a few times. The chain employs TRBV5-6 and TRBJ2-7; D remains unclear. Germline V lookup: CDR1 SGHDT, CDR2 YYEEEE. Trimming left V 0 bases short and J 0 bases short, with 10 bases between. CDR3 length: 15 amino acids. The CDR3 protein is CASSLGQRGSYEQYF. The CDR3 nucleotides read TGTGCCAGCAGCTTGGGGCAGCGAGGCTCCTACGAGCAGTACTTC.